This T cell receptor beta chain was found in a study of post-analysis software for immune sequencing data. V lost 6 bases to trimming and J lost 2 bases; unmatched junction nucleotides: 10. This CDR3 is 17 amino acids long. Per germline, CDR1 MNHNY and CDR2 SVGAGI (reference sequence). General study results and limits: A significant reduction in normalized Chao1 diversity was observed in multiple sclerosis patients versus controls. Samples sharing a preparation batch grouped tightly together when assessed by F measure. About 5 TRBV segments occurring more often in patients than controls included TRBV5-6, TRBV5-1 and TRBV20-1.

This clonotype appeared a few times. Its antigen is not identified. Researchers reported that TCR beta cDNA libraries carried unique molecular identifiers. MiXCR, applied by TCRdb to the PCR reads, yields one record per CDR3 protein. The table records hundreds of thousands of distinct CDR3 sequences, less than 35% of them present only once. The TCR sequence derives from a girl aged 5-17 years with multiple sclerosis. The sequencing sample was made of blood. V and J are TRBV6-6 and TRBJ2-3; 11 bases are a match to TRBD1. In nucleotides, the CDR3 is TGTGCCAGCAGCCTGGGGACAGGGGGTCCCTACACAGATACGCAGTATTTT. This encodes CASSLGTGGPYTDTQYF.